The next 13 T cell receptor beta chains were all read from a single sample in a study of OX40 agonist ivuxolimab in advanced cancers. Clones were read by immunoSEQ multiplex PCR, and TCRdb kept only the in-frame ones, dropping some. The table shows some 65,000 clones, with around 85% occurring only once. The sequenced sample was CD4+ or CD8+ T cells sorted from blood, obtained in a trial of the OX40 agonist ivuxolimab. These receptor sequences come from an adult with an advanced solid tumor such as melanoma, head and neck, liver or kidney cancer.

The chain recombines TRBV28 with TRBJ2-5, with 14 bases fitting TRBD2. The length of the CDR3 is 17 residues. J lost 4 bases, V lost 6 bases, and 10 bases had no gene match. Looked up from germline, CDR1 is MDHEN and CDR2 is SYDVKM. CDR3 DNA: TGTGCCAGCAGCCCCCGCGGGACTAGCGGGGGAAGAGAGACCCAGTACTTC. It translates to CASSPRGTSGGRETQYF.

The gene calls are TRBV7-2 and TRBJ1-2; 11 nucleotides align to TRBD1. Germline values: CDR1 SGHTA, CDR2 FQGNSA. Trimming at V came to 4 bases and at J to 5 bases, leaving 3 bases not matched to a gene. The CDR3 consists of 14 residues. This CDR3 is CASSSDRGQYGYTF. The CDR3 DNA reads TGTGCCAGCAGCTCGGACAGGGGGCAATATGGCTACACCTTC.

The V call is TRBV5-1, the J call TRBJ2-3; D could derive from TRBD1 or TRBD2 (5 bases each). This CDR3 is built from 15 residues. Between the trimmed V and J ends, which lost 2 bases and 2 bases, there was a span of 12 bases. Germline V gene sequence: CDR1 SGHRS, CDR2 YFSETQ. The CDR3 bases are TGCGCCAGCAGCTTTGACGGGGCTAACACAGATACGCAGTATTTT. Protein: CASSFDGANTDTQYF.

The J gene is TRBJ1-4, the V gene TRBV2; 8 bases map to TRBD1. This CDR3 is 16 amino acids long. J lost 2 bases, V lost 7 bases, and 9 bases had no gene match. Germline lookup yields CDR1 SNHLY and CDR2 FYNNEI. Here the CDR3 DNA reads TGTGCCAGCATGCGGGCAGGGGGCCTGACTAATGAAAAACTGTTTTTT. Its translation is CASMRAGGLTNEKLFF.

This rearrangement joins TRBV28 to TRBJ2-5, with unresolved D. The J call is doubtful: the DNA matches TRBJ2-7 better. The CDR3 consists of 16 residues. Germline V CDR1 and CDR2: MDHEN, SYDVKM. Here the CDR3 DNA reads TGTGCCAGCAGTTCATCGAGAAGGGCCGCTGTTGGCGAGCAGTACTTC. Translating gives CASSSSRRAAVGEQYF.

The CDR3 nucleotides are TGTGCCAGCAGTTGGGGGAGAACCTACGAGCAGTACTTC. Translated: CASSWGRTYEQYF. The chain is built from TRBV6-1 and TRBJ2-7, with D possibly being TRBD1 or TRBD2 (5 bases each). Germline CDR1 MNHNS, CDR2 SASEGT. The ends were cut back, 5 bases at V and 2 bases at J, with 10 bases in the middle. The CDR3 contains 13 residues.

This clone has more than one count but fewer than ten. This chain joins TRBV19 and TRBJ2-7; no reliable D call. Trimming cost V 2 bases and J 5 bases, with 4 bases left between them. The CDR3 loop spans 11 amino acids. Germline assignment: CDR1 LNHDA and CDR2 SQIVND (reference sequence). This CDR3 is CASSIRDEQYF. The CDR3 nucleotides read TGTGCCAGTAGTATAAGGGACGAGCAGTACTTC.

The chain joins TRBV21-1 to TRBJ2-7; the table gives TRBD2 as D, unverified against the DNA. TRBV21-1 is assigned pseudogene status. The length of the CDR3 is 18 residues. CDR3 amino acids: CASTLQPGLAGPPYEQYF. The CDR3 bases are TGTGCCAGCACCCTTCAACCGGGGCTAGCGGGACCTCCCTACGAGCAGTACTTC.

The rearrangement links TRBV6-1 to TRBJ2-7; D remains ambiguous. Per the germline V gene, CDR1 is MNHNS and CDR2 is SASEGT. The CDR3 has 14 residues. V shed 7 bases and J shed 0 bases, with 13 bases lying between them. DNA for the CDR3: TGTGCCAGCACTTTCAGTTACGGCTCCTACGAGCAGTACTTC. Translation: CASTFSYGSYEQYF.

The rearrangement joins TRBV7-2 to TRBJ2-7, with unresolved D. Per germline, CDR1 SGHTA and CDR2 FQGNSA. The CDR3 length is 14 residues. V was shortened by 3 bases and J by 1 base, with 10 bases between the two germline ends. CDR3 in DNA: TGTGCCAGCAGCTTTAAGAGGCCTTCCTACGAGCAGTACTTC. Its translation is CASSFKRPSYEQYF.

The chain has TRBV2 and TRBJ1-4; TRBD1 aligns across 11 bases. The CDR3 has 15 amino acids. Per germline, CDR1 SNHLY and CDR2 FYNNEI. V lost 6 bases and J lost 5; bases outside the gene matches: 5. The CDR3 loop is CASRPGTGGNEKLFF. CDR3 DNA sequence: TGTGCCAGCAGGCCGGGGACAGGGGGGAATGAAAAACTGTTTTTT.

The V gene is TRBV9, the J gene TRBJ1-1; D is ambiguous. The CDR3 length is 15 residues. Germline CDR1 and CDR2: SGDLS and YYNGEE. V gave up 1 base and J gave up 6 bases, with 16 bases separating them. This CDR3 is CASSVTIGSNPEAFF. The CDR3 region has the DNA TGTGCCAGCAGCGTAACCATTGGGAGTAATCCTGAAGCTTTCTTT.

The chain links TRBV9 to TRBJ1-6; D is unresolved. Germline CDR1 SGDLS, CDR2 YYNGEE. With 0 bases removed from V and 0 bases from J, the gap between germline ends came to 4 bases. The CDR3 is 15 residues long. The CDR3 loop reads CASSVGPSYNSPLHF. CDR3 DNA sequence: TGTGCCAGCAGCGTAGGGCCCTCCTATAATTCACCCCTCCACTTT.